The clone carrying this TCR beta chain has at least ten counts. Its antigen is currently unknown. The data stem from a study of CD8 T cells in ankylosing spondylitis. Study-wide findings and caveats: One TCR beta motif, made up of 7 or 8 highly homologous variants, appeared characteristic of ankylosing spondylitis blood.

For TCR beta, libraries came from quantitative 5'-RACE with molecular barcodes. TCRdb reanalysed the 5' RACE reads using MiXCR and keeps one entry per CDR3 protein. The data hold around 300,000 distinct CDR3 sequences, with around 21% observed a single time. The TCR comes from a female donor with ankylosing spondylitis or in good health (not recorded which). The sequencing input was blood, either unsorted or a sorted T cell fraction (not recorded which).

The CDR3 is CSASSGGSSPLHF. For the CDR3, the DNA is TGCAGTGCTAGTTCCGGAGGCAGTTCACCCCTCCACTTT. J is TRBJ1-6 and V is TRBV20-1; D not certain. This CDR3 region has 13 residues. V lost 3 bases and J 9 bases, leaving 12 bases between the germline ends. The germline gives CDR1 DFQATT, CDR2 SNEGSKA (reference sequence).